Below are 17 T cell receptor beta chains sequenced from a single sample in a study of cytomegalovirus exposure and HLA in healthy donors. This table comes from immunoSEQ multiplex PCR, and its TCRdb copy is limited to in-frame clones, with some not included. This table has 240,000 or so clones, about 90% appearing once. The sample taken for sequencing was PBMCs. These receptors were taken from a woman aged 30 to 39 in good health and CMV-seropositive.

V is TRBV9 and J is TRBJ1-1; 8 nucleotides align to TRBD1. The germline CDR1 and CDR2 sequences are SGDLS and YYNGEE. The CDR3 has 17 amino acids. The V and J ends lost 4 bases and 6 bases, in that order; junction bases with no gene match: 17. The CDR3 nucleotides are TGTGCCAGCAGCTCTATATATCAGGGGGCAGAGAGTTCTGAAGCTTTCTTT. Translating gives CASSSIYQGAESSEAFF.

V is TRBV10-3 and J is TRBJ1-2; TRBD1 might be the D (6 bases). CDR3 length equals 13 residues. In germline, CDR1 is ENHRY, CDR2 SYGVKD. V lost 4 bases, J lost 6 bases, and 12 bases lay in between. CDR3 sequence (DNA): TGTGCCATCAGTGGTACAGGGTGGGATGGCTACACCTTC. It yields the protein CAISGTGWDGYTF.

The chain joins TRBV4-1 to TRBJ1-2; tentative D call: TRBD1 (5 bases). The CDR3 has 15 residues. V was cut by 2 bases and J by 4 bases, with 14 bases left in between. The germline CDR1 and CDR2 sequences are MGHRA and YSYEKL. This chain's CDR3 is CASSQFIGVGYGYTF. The CDR3 bases are TGCGCCAGCAGCCAATTCATAGGGGTCGGCTATGGCTACACCTTC.

V is TRBV9 and J is TRBJ2-1; D perhaps matches TRBD1 (6 bases). The V and J ends lost 3 bases and 1 base respectively, with 8 bases between them. The CDR3 is made up of 14 amino acids. CDR1 SGDLS and CDR2 YYNGEE come from the germline V gene. In nucleotides, the CDR3 is TGTGCCAGCAGCGATCAGGGGTCCTACAATGAGCAGTTCTTC. This translates into CASSDQGSYNEQFF.

V gene TRBV21-1 combines with J gene TRBJ2-7; TRBD2, the table's D call, lacks a check against the DNA. TRBV21-1 has pseudogene status. The CDR3 runs 15 residues. CDR3: CASSKGPAGSYEQYF. The CDR3 DNA reads TGTGCCAGCAGCAAAGGTCCAGCGGGTTCCTACGAGCAGTACTTC.

The chain employs TRBV6-1 and TRBJ1-5, with a possible D match to TRBD1 (6 bases). The CDR3 totals 17 residues. V was clipped by 0 bases and J by 5 bases, with 17 bases between them. CDR1 and CDR2 (germline): MNHNS, SASEGT. CDR3 protein: CASSEALRRGMDQPQHF. CDR3 sequence (DNA): TGTGCCAGCAGTGAAGCGCTTCGCAGGGGCATGGATCAGCCCCAGCATTTT.

Remarks on this clone: The junction shows a germline mismatch at one end, possibly a read error. The chain is built from TRBV19 and TRBJ2-7; 8 nucleotides agree with TRBD1. CDR3 length: 16 residues. Germline assignment: CDR1 LNHDA and CDR2 SQIVND (reference sequence). Written as DNA, the CDR3 is TGTGCCAGTAGTATAGAACCGGGACAGGTATCCTCCGAGCAGTACTTC. It specifies CASSIEPGQVSSEQYF.

V usage is TRBV27 and J usage is TRBJ1-5; tentatively, D is TRBD1 (6 bases). Trimming took 6 bases from V and 2 from J, leaving 14 bases between them. CDR1 and CDR2 from the germline V gene are MNHEY and SMNVEV (reference sequence). The CDR3 loop spans 15 amino acids. The DNA of the CDR3 is TGTGCCAGCAGACTAGGGGGAAGGGGCAATCAGCCCCAGCATTTT. Amino acids: CASRLGGRGNQPQHF.

The V call is TRBV27, the J call TRBJ2-5, with TRBD2 matching over 8 bases. J lost 7 bases, V lost 7 bases, and 17 bases had no gene match. The CDR3 has 16 residues. Germline assignment: CDR1 MNHEY and CDR2 SMNVEV (reference sequence). CDR3 bases: TGTGCCAGCACTTCGTTGGGGCTAGCGGGCCGACGGACCCAGTACTTC. It is translated as CASTSLGLAGRRTQYF.

The V and J genes are TRBV29-1 and TRBJ2-5, with D unresolved. The CDR3 runs 13 residues. V lost 5 bases and J lost 0, with 10 bases in between. Germline assignment: CDR1 SQVTM and CDR2 ANQGSEA. This CDR3 reads CSVTATYQETQYF. The CDR3 nucleotides are TGCAGCGTTACAGCAACGTACCAAGAGACCCAGTACTTC. Using reference TRBV29-1 and TRBJ2-5 for the parts outside the CDR3, the full variable domain is SAVISQKPSRDICQRGTSLTIQCQVDSQVTMMFWYRQQPGQSLTLIATANQGSEATYESGFVIDKFPISRPNLTFSTLTVSNMSPEDSSIYLCSVTATYQETQYFGPGTRLLVL.

DNA for the CDR3: TGTGCCAGCAGCTTAGCGCAGGGTTCCATCGATCAGCCCCAGCATTTT. Residues: CASSLAQGSIDQPQHF. The chain links TRBV7-6 to TRBJ1-5; D is possibly TRBD1 (5 bases). Germline lookup yields CDR1 SGHVS and CDR2 FNYEAQ. This CDR3 has 16 amino acids. Trimming left V 0 bases short and J 5 bases short, with 14 bases between.

The rearrangement joins TRBV6-4 to TRBJ2-1; D might be TRBD1 (6 bases). Between the trimmed V and J ends, which lost 6 bases and 6 bases, there was a span of 18 bases. The CDR3 is made up of 15 amino acids. Germline CDR1 and CDR2: MRHNA and SNTAGT. CDR3 residues: CASSDNWKTGNEQFF. The CDR3 DNA sequence: TGTGCCAGCAGCGACAATTGGAAGACAGGCAATGAGCAGTTCTTC.

This clone was counted once. V is TRBV29-1 and J is TRBJ2-2, with TRBD1 as a possible D gene (5 bases). The CDR3 has 12 amino acids. With 4 bases removed from V and 4 bases from J, the gap between germline ends came to 7 bases. Per germline, CDR1 SQVTM and CDR2 ANQGSEA. CDR3 residues: CSVVRATGELFF. The CDR3, as DNA: TGCAGCGTTGTCAGGGCCACCGGGGAGCTGTTTTTT.

In this sample, this clone turned up many times. The DNA for the CDR3 is TGTGCCGGGTCGAGCGGGCTCTCCTACGAGCAGTACTTC. Translating it yields CAGSSGLSYEQYF. This chain uses TRBV28 with TRBJ2-7; D is perhaps TRBD2 (6 bases). The CDR3 sequence is 13 residues long. The V end lost 11 bases, the J end lost 0 bases, and 14 bases lay between the germline ends. Germline V CDR1 and CDR2: MDHEN, SYDVKM.

V is TRBV6-6 and J is TRBJ2-5; no firm D call. The CDR3 length is 12 residues. Germline V lookup: CDR1 MNHNY, CDR2 SVGAGI (reference sequence). V shed 6 bases and J shed 9 bases, with 14 bases lying between them. The CDR3 protein is CASRGSPMAQYF. DNA for the CDR3: TGTGCCAGCAGAGGTAGCCCAATGGCCCAGTACTTC.

The chain employs TRBV19 and TRBJ2-6; 10 positions agree with TRBD1. The CDR3 length is 18 residues. Germline-derived CDR1 and CDR2 are LNHDA and SQIVND (reference sequence). V gave up 4 bases and J gave up 2 bases; unmatched junction bases: 8. Here the CDR3 reads CASSTMDRGIPGANVLTF. In DNA form, the CDR3 reads TGTGCCAGTAGTACAATGGACAGGGGGATACCTGGGGCCAACGTCCTGACTTTC.

This sequence joins TRBV7-6 and TRBJ1-3; D gene ambiguous. The CDR3 spans 13 residues. The germline gives CDR1 SGHVS, CDR2 FNYEAQ. V gave up 5 bases and J gave up 0 bases, with 5 bases separating them. The CDR3 DNA sequence: TGTGCCAGCAGCGTGAGCTCTGGAAACACCATATATTTT. It is translated as CASSVSSGNTIYF.